Below are 27 T cell receptor beta chains sequenced from a single sample in a study of blood T cell repertoires in COVID-19. Measured with immunoSEQ multiplex PCR; TCRdb has only the in-frame clones, and not every one. This sample has a few hundred thousand clones, with approximately 81% found just once. The sequencing input was peripheral blood. Receptors originate from a woman aged 80 or older with acute or convalescent COVID-19.

This chain joins TRBV21-1 and TRBJ2-7; TRBD1, the table's D call, was not compared with the DNA. TRBV21-1 is marked as a pseudogene. This CDR3 is built from 16 residues. CDR3 region: CASSKALGNRVHEQYF. In DNA, the CDR3 is TGTGCCAGCAGCAAAGCGCTGGGGAACAGGGTACACGAGCAGTACTTC.

J is TRBJ2-1 and V is TRBV18; the match to TRBD1 covers 9 bases. CDR1 and CDR2 (germline): KGHSH, LQKENI. V shed 3 bases, J shed 8 bases, and the junction held 5 bases outside the gene matches. CDR3 length: 14 amino acids. This CDR3 is CASSPGTGKDEQFF. The CDR3 DNA follows: TGTGCCAGCTCACCCGGGACAGGGAAGGATGAGCAGTTCTTC. Variable domain in full (rest from reference TRBV18 and TRBJ2-1): NAGVMQNPRHLVRRRGQEARLRCSPMKGHSHVYWYRQLPEEGLKFMVYLQKENIIDESGMPKERFSAEFPKEGPSILRIQQVVRGDSAAYFCASSPGTGKDEQFFGPGTRLTVL.

This clone was observed a single time. The chain recombines TRBV11-3 with TRBJ1-2; TRBD1 matches 7 bases. Trimming cost V 4 bases and J 7 bases; bases outside gene matches: 6. The CDR3 has 13 amino acids. Germline CDR1 and CDR2: SGHNT and YENEEA. The CDR3 DNA reads TGTGCCAGCAGCTCAACGCAGGGGGGTGGCTACACCTTC. This sequence encodes CASSSTQGGGYTF.

This chain uses TRBV10-3 with TRBJ2-2; no clear D. Germline CDR1 ENHRY, CDR2 SYGVKD. CDR3 length: 13 amino acids. Trimming cost V 2 bases and J 8 bases, with 9 bases left between them. CDR3 sequence (DNA): TGTGCCATCAGTGAGGAGAAGTATGGGGAGCTGTTTTTT. It specifies CAISEEKYGELFF.

In its sample, this clone was seen once. This rearrangement joins TRBV5-1 to TRBJ1-1; no clear D. With 0 bases removed from V and 2 bases from J, the gap between germline ends came to 8 bases. CDR3 length: 14 residues. CDR1 and CDR2 (germline): SGHRS, YFSETQ. Here the CDR3 DNA reads TGCGCCAGCAGCTTGGACCCGGGAAACACTGAAGCTTTCTTT. It specifies CASSLDPGNTEAFF.

The chain links TRBV11-2 to TRBJ1-5, with TRBD1 as a possible D gene (6 bases). Trimming took 5 bases from V and 6 from J, leaving 11 bases between them. This CDR3 spans 13 amino acids. Germline V lookup: CDR1 SGHAT, CDR2 FQNNGV. CDR3 sequence reads: CASSTQTGQPQHF. Written as DNA, the CDR3 is TGTGCCAGCAGCACACAGACAGGTCAGCCCCAGCATTTT.

The chain combines TRBV27 with TRBJ2-1; 10 bases match TRBD2. Germline-derived CDR1 and CDR2 are MNHEY and SMNVEV (reference sequence). The ends lost 3 bases at V and 7 bases at J; junction bases unmatched: 6. This CDR3 is built from 15 residues. CDR3 DNA: TGTGCCAGCAGTTTCGCGGGACTAGCGACGAATGAGCAGTTCTTC. Its translation: CASSFAGLATNEQFF.

The genes are TRBV11-2 and TRBJ2-7; TRBD2 might be the D (5 bases). V lost 5 bases and J 6 bases, leaving 20 bases between the germline ends. The CDR3 runs 15 residues. Germline V gives CDR1 SGHAT, CDR2 FQNNGV. The CDR3 sequence: CASSLTTPGGGEQYF. CDR3 nucleotides: TGTGCCAGCAGCCTTACTACCCCCGGAGGAGGCGAGCAGTACTTC.

The chain has TRBV7-2 and TRBJ2-7; 8 bases align to TRBD2. Trimming took 4 bases from V and 3 from J; bases not matched to a gene: 8. Germline V gene sequence: CDR1 SGHTA, CDR2 FQGNSA. This CDR3 is 15 amino acids long. As DNA, the CDR3 is TGTGCCAGCAGCTCCCTTCCCGGGACTAGCTACGAGCAGTACTTC. It codes for CASSSLPGTSYEQYF.

The chain joins TRBV9 to TRBJ1-5; 10 nucleotides match TRBD1. The CDR3 is 16 residues long. V lost 4 bases and J lost 2; bases outside the gene matches: 6. Germline CDR1 SGDLS, CDR2 YYNGEE. The CDR3 sequence is CASSPGDRGGNQPQHF. In DNA, the CDR3 is TGTGCCAGCAGCCCCGGGGACAGGGGAGGCAATCAGCCCCAGCATTTT.

This CDR3 reads CASSPREGTEAFF. In DNA, the CDR3 is TGTGCCAGCAGCCCGCGGGAGGGTACTGAAGCTTTCTTT. V usage is TRBV5-4 and J usage is TRBJ1-1; D uncertain. The CDR3 is 13 residues long. Germline V CDR1 and CDR2: SGHNT, YYREEE (reference sequence). V dropped 4 bases and J dropped 5 bases, with 12 bases sitting between them.

The chain employs TRBV7-8 and TRBJ1-1; perhaps TRBD1 as D (5 bases). The germline V gene encodes CDR1 SGHVS and CDR2 FQNEAQ. The CDR3 contains 17 residues. V was shortened by 4 bases and J by 1 base, with 19 bases between the two germline ends. The CDR3 sequence: CASSSRGGTTRNTEAFF. CDR3 in DNA: TGTGCCAGCAGCTCTAGGGGAGGGACTACCCGGAACACTGAAGCTTTCTTT.

The chain joins TRBV9 to TRBJ2-2, with a possible D match to TRBD1 (5 bases). The CDR3 sequence is 15 residues long. Per the germline V gene, CDR1 is SGDLS and CDR2 is YYNGEE. Trimming took off 0 bases at V and 6 bases at J, with 12 bases between the two ends. As DNA, the CDR3 is TGTGCCAGCAGCGTAGAAGACAGTATCGCCGGGGAGCTGTTTTTT. Protein sequence: CASSVEDSIAGELFF.

The V gene is TRBV20-1, the J gene TRBJ1-1; D remains ambiguous. This CDR3 has 10 residues. Germline CDR1 and CDR2: DFQATT and SNEGSKA (reference sequence). Trimming pared 8 bases from V and 5 bases from J, leaving 9 bases between. The CDR3, as DNA: TGCAGTCCTCTCCGTACTGAAGCTTTCTTT. Translation gives CSPLRTEAFF.

The chain has TRBV7-3 and TRBJ2-1; possibly TRBD1 for D (6 bases). The CDR3 length is 14 residues. V was trimmed by 2 bases and J by 5 bases, leaving 10 bases between them. The V gene's germline CDR1 is SGHTA and CDR2 FQGTGA. CDR3 nucleotides: TGTGCCAGCAGCTTAGGGCAGGGGAACAATGAGCAGTTCTTC. Translation gives CASSLGQGNNEQFF.

A word on this clone: The sample carries other DNA sequences with the same CDR3. V is TRBV7-9 and J is TRBJ1-1; D ambiguous. The CDR3 consists of 13 residues. Trimming removed 3 bases at V and 4 bases at J, with 9 bases between. Per the germline V gene, CDR1 is SEHNR and CDR2 is FQNEAQ (reference sequence). CDR3 coding DNA: TGTGCCAGCAGCTTGGAGGGAGGCACTGAAGCTTTCTTT. Translated, it gives CASSLEGGTEAFF.

The CDR3 region is CASSTRQSSYEQYF. The CDR3 nucleotides are TGTGCCAGCAGCACGCGACAGAGCTCCTACGAGCAGTACTTC. The V gene is TRBV7-9, the J gene TRBJ2-7; TRBD1 might be the D (5 bases). Trimming stripped 5 bases from V and 0 bases from J, with 11 bases between. The CDR3 runs 14 residues. CDR1 and CDR2 (germline): SEHNR, FQNEAQ (reference sequence).

V and J are TRBV28 and TRBJ1-5, with D perhaps matching TRBD1 (5 bases). The CDR3 totals 13 residues. Germline lookup yields CDR1 MDHEN and CDR2 SYDVKM. Trimming cost V 10 bases and J 6 bases, with 16 bases left between them. CDR3 nucleotides: TGTGCCACCCAGGGTCCCCTAATTCAGCCCCAGCATTTT. This sequence encodes CATQGPLIQPQHF.

As to this clone: Germline is not matched at one junction end, which may reflect a read error. The chain joins TRBV18 to TRBJ2-7; 9 bases match TRBD2. This CDR3 is built from 16 residues. Germline V gene lookup returns CDR1 KGHSH and CDR2 LQKENI. The CDR3 nucleotides read TGTGCCAGCTCACCCCCTAGCGGGGTCCCCCCTCGAGCAGGGGACTTC. It encodes CASSPPSGVPPRAGDF.

This sequence joins TRBV7-2 and TRBJ2-3; D is possibly TRBD2 (6 bases). V gave up 6 bases and J gave up 6 bases, with 16 bases separating them. The CDR3 runs to 14 residues. Germline assignment: CDR1 SGHTA and CDR2 FQGNSA. CDR3 region: CASSLGDSRDTQYF. CDR3 nucleotides: TGTGCCAGCAGTCTCGGGGACTCCAGGGATACGCAGTATTTT.

The chain combines TRBV25-1 with TRBJ2-5; maybe TRBD2 (7 bases). CDR3 length: 16 residues. Trimming cost V 1 base and J 2 bases, with 14 bases left between them. Germline V gives CDR1 MGHDK, CDR2 SYGVNS. The CDR3: CASSEFGGLIQETQYF. The CDR3, as DNA: TGTGCCAGCAGTGAATTCGGGGGGCTGATTCAAGAGACCCAGTACTTC.

The CDR3 nucleotides read TGTGCCAGCAGCTGGGGGGACTCTGTGGTAGCAGATACGCAGTATTTT. Translated: CASSWGDSVVADTQYF. This chain joins TRBV7-9 and TRBJ2-3, with a tentative D call TRBD2 (6 bases). Germline values: CDR1 SEHNR, CDR2 FQNEAQ (reference sequence). CDR3 size: 16 residues. Trimming pared 4 bases from V and 4 bases from J, leaving 18 bases between.

The V gene is TRBV9, the J gene TRBJ2-7, with a tentative D call TRBD2 (5 bases). From germline, CDR1 is SGDLS and CDR2 YYNGEE. V was shortened by 0 bases and J by 6 bases, with 10 bases between the two germline ends. CDR3 length equals 13 residues. The CDR3 nucleotides read TGTGCCAGCAGCGTAGCTGGTCTAGCCGAGCAGTACTTC. Translation: CASSVAGLAEQYF. Full variable domain (missing parts from reference TRBV9 and TRBJ2-7): DSGVTQTPKHLITATGQRVTLRCSPRSGDLSVYWYQQSLDQGLQFLIQYYNGEERAKGNILERFSAQQFPDLHSELNLSSLELGDSALYFCASSVAGLAEQYFGPGTRLTVT.

The chain combines TRBV19 with TRBJ1-2, with no clear D. The V and J ends lost 1 base and 8 bases respectively, with 14 bases between them. The CDR3 runs to 14 residues. Germline-derived CDR1 and CDR2 are LNHDA and SQIVND (reference sequence). CDR3 in amino acids: CASSIVDGVIGYTF. The CDR3 DNA reads TGTGCCAGTAGTATAGTGGACGGGGTAATCGGCTACACCTTC.

CDR3 sequence reads: CASSYPSGGAGETQYF. The CDR3 nucleotides read TGTGCCAGCAGTTACCCGAGCGGAGGAGCGGGCGAGACCCAGTACTTC. The genes are TRBV6-2 or TRBV6-3 and TRBJ2-5; D may be TRBD2 (6 bases). CDR3 size: 16 residues. Germline V gene lookup returns CDR1 MNHEY and CDR2 SVGEGT. V was cut by 2 bases and J by 5 bases, with 18 bases left in between.

The chain is built from TRBV24-1 and TRBJ2-7; TRBD1 aligns across 11 bases. From germline, CDR1 is KGHDR and CDR2 SFDVKD. The CDR3 consists of 15 residues. J lost 9 bases, V lost 3 bases, and 9 bases had no gene match. The CDR3 loop reads CATSDVGQGGFRQYF. CDR3 in DNA: TGTGCCACCAGTGATGTGGGACAGGGGGGGTTCCGGCAGTACTTC.

The genes are TRBV7-3 and TRBJ1-1, with 7 bases aligning to TRBD1. Germline lookup yields CDR1 SGHTA and CDR2 FQGTGA. V gave up 5 bases and J gave up 1 base; unmatched junction bases: 4. The CDR3 spans 14 residues. The CDR3 nucleotides read TGTGCCAGCAGCCAGACAGGGAGGAACACTGAAGCTTTCTTT. Translation: CASSQTGRNTEAFF.